The 30 T cell receptor beta chains presented below share a single source sample, sequenced in a study of blood T cell repertoires in COVID-19. The method was immunoSEQ multiplex PCR; TCRdb's version includes in-frame clones alone and lacks a portion of them. The table has approximately 54,000 clones, 70% to 90% seen once; the top ten hold roughly 4.5%. Input material: peripheral blood. The source is an older man with active COVID-19.

The chain links TRBV28 to TRBJ2-3, with 7 bases aligning to TRBD2. The CDR3 sequence is 13 residues long. The germline V gene has CDR1 MDHEN and CDR2 SYDVKM. With V trimmed by 5 bases and J by 5 bases, 4 bases remained unmatched. The CDR3 loop is CASSLAELDTQYF. The CDR3 DNA is TGTGCCAGCAGTCTAGCGGAACTAGATACGCAGTATTTT.

The chain couples TRBV11-2 to TRBJ2-7, with 7 nucleotides matching TRBD2. J lost 4 bases, V lost 1 base, and 4 bases had no gene match. The germline CDR1 and CDR2 sequences are SGHAT and FQNNGV. This CDR3 comprises 14 residues. The CDR3 DNA is TGTGCCAGCAGCTTAGGCGGGAGAGAGTACGAGCAGTACTTC. Its translation is CASSLGGREYEQYF.

The V call is TRBV4-1, the J call TRBJ2-1, with TRBD2 matching over 8 bases. Germline V CDR1 and CDR2: MGHRA, YSYEKL. This CDR3 contains 20 residues. V gave up 0 bases and J gave up 5 bases; unmatched junction bases: 18. The chain's CDR3 is CASSQDPRLAGVRDDNEQFF. Written as DNA, the CDR3 is TGCGCCAGCAGCCAAGATCCGAGGCTAGCGGGCGTTAGGGACGACAATGAGCAGTTCTTC.

This clone was detected only once. The chain is built from TRBV24-1 and TRBJ2-5; 11 bases align to TRBD2. The CDR3 is 15 amino acids. Germline CDR1 is KGHDR and CDR2 is SFDVKD. Germline trimming cut 6 bases from V and 5 bases from J; bases unmatched to any gene: 7. This chain's CDR3 is CATSPRLAGTETQYF. CDR3 nucleotide sequence: TGTGCCACCAGTCCTCGACTAGCGGGAACGGAGACCCAGTACTTC.

The V call is TRBV28, the J call TRBJ1-1; D possibly corresponds to TRBD1 (6 bases). CDR3 length: 12 amino acids. Germline assignment: CDR1 MDHEN and CDR2 SYDVKM. Trimming removed 5 bases at V and 11 bases at J, with 15 bases between. The DNA for the CDR3 is TGTGCCAGCAGTCGGGAACAGGGACGGGCTTTCTTT. It translates to CASSREQGRAFF.

Turning to this clone: Other DNA sequences in this sample translate to the same CDR3. The J gene is TRBJ2-2, the V gene TRBV11-2; D may be TRBD1 (5 bases). The CDR3 runs 16 residues. Trimming took off 5 bases at V and 1 base at J, with 14 bases between the two ends. Germline V CDR1 and CDR2: SGHAT, FQNNGV. The CDR3 loop is CASSPTGLVNTGELFF. The CDR3 bases are TGTGCCAGCAGCCCCACAGGATTGGTGAACACCGGGGAGCTGTTTTTT.

The sample holds one count of this clone. The gene calls are TRBV5-8 and TRBJ1-5; TRBD1 might be the D (5 bases). Germline V gives CDR1 SGHTS, CDR2 YDEGEE. Trimming removed 6 bases at V and 7 bases at J, with 23 bases between. This CDR3 contains 16 residues. As DNA, the CDR3 is TGTGCCAGCAAGGATCCCCACGCGGATCCAGGGCAGCCCCAGCATTTT. It encodes CASKDPHADPGQPQHF.

V usage is TRBV2 and J usage is TRBJ2-1; D is perhaps TRBD2 (5 bases). From germline, CDR1 is SNHLY and CDR2 FYNNEI. This CDR3 comprises 16 residues. V lost 2 bases and J lost 2, with 13 bases in between. CDR3 nucleotides: TGTGCCAGCAGTGAAACATGGACTGCAGCCTACAATGAGCAGTTCTTC. The encoded protein is CASSETWTAAYNEQFF.

This chain uses TRBV6-2 or TRBV6-3 with TRBJ2-6; a possible D gene is TRBD2 (6 bases). This CDR3 contains 20 residues. V lost 0 bases and J lost 0, with 18 bases in between. Looked up from germline, CDR1 is MNHEY and CDR2 is SVGEGT. The CDR3 DNA reads TGTGCCAGCAGTTACTCGAAAAAGTGGGACTCACACTCTGGGGCCAACGTCCTGACTTTC. Translated: CASSYSKKWDSHSGANVLTF.

This chain joins TRBV9 and TRBJ2-1; a weak D match, TRBD2 (7 bases). Germline CDR1 and CDR2: SGDLS and YYNGEE. V gave up 2 bases and J gave up 0 bases, with 12 bases separating them. This CDR3 has 16 amino acids. CDR3: CASSVPGGPSYNEQFF. The CDR3 DNA sequence: TGTGCCAGCAGCGTCCCCGGGGGGCCCTCCTACAATGAGCAGTTCTTC.

The chain recombines TRBV18 with TRBJ2-1; D is ambiguous. Germline V gives CDR1 KGHSH, CDR2 LQKENI. Trimming took 0 bases from V and 0 from J, leaving 12 bases between them. The CDR3 has 17 residues. The CDR3 protein is CASSPPNRKSSYNEQFF. Here the CDR3 DNA reads TGTGCCAGCTCACCACCGAACAGAAAAAGCTCCTACAATGAGCAGTTCTTC. The full variable domain, completed using reference TRBV18 and TRBJ2-1, is NAGVMQNPRHLVRRRGQEARLRCSPMKGHSHVYWYRQLPEEGLKFMVYLQKENIIDESGMPKERFSAEFPKEGPSILRIQQVVRGDSAAYFCASSPPNRKSSYNEQFFGPGTRLTVL.

V usage is TRBV10-1 and J usage is TRBJ1-4; possible D gene TRBD1, 5 bases. Germline CDR1 and CDR2: WNHNN and SYGVQD (reference sequence). CDR3 size: 14 residues. Trimming stripped 8 bases from V and 0 bases from J, with 10 bases between. In DNA form, the CDR3 reads TGCGCCAGCTCCGGCAGGGCAACTAATGAAAAACTGTTTTTT. Its translation is CASSGRATNEKLFF.

This chain links TRBV28 with TRBJ1-5; 8 nucleotides match TRBD1. The CDR3 covers 15 residues. Germline V gene sequence: CDR1 MDHEN, CDR2 SYDVKM. Trimming removed 5 bases from V and 3 bases from J; junction bases left unmatched: 6. The CDR3 sequence: CASSTLTGDNQPQHF. The CDR3 region has the DNA TGTGCCAGCAGTACCCTGACAGGGGACAATCAGCCCCAGCATTTT.

The chain couples TRBV28 to TRBJ2-3; unclear D gene. The CDR3 runs 11 residues. V lost 3 bases and J 5 bases, leaving 3 bases between the germline ends. The germline V gene encodes CDR1 MDHEN and CDR2 SYDVKM. The CDR3 nucleotides read TGTGCCAGCAGTTTTAGAGATACGCAGTATTTT. Translation gives CASSFRDTQYF.

The gene calls are TRBV19 and TRBJ1-5, with 8 bases fitting TRBD1. This CDR3 comprises 17 residues. J gave up 5 bases and V 3 bases, and 12 bases lay outside the gene matches. Per the germline V gene, CDR1 is LNHDA and CDR2 is SQIVND (reference sequence). The CDR3 DNA is TGTGCCAGTAGTATCCCACAGGGGGGACAGAAGGATCAGCCCCAGCATTTT. Residues: CASSIPQGGQKDQPQHF.

This clone was detected once. This chain's CDR3 is CASSQDPLKTTDVDEQFF. CDR3 sequence (DNA): TGCGCCAGCAGCCAAGATCCCCTAAAAACGACAGATGTCGATGAGCAGTTCTTC. This chain connects TRBV4-3 to TRBJ2-1, with D possibly being TRBD1 (5 bases). The germline V gene has CDR1 LGHNA and CDR2 YSLEER. This CDR3 comprises 18 residues. V was shortened by 0 bases and J by 8 bases, with 23 bases between the two germline ends.

This chain links TRBV7-2 with TRBJ1-3; the D gene is possibly TRBD1 (6 bases). The germline CDR1 and CDR2 sequences are SGHTA and FQGNSA. The CDR3 is made up of 16 amino acids. V lost 0 bases and J lost 1, with 10 bases in between. CDR3 amino acids: CASSLAQGSSGNTIYF. CDR3 nucleotides: TGTGCCAGCAGCTTAGCCCAGGGGAGTTCTGGAAACACCATATATTTT. The whole variable domain, filled in from reference TRBV7-2 and TRBJ1-3, reads GAGVSQSPSNKVTEKGKDVELRCDPISGHTALYWYRQSLGQGLEFLIYFQGNSAPDKSGLPSDRFSAERTGGSVSTLTIQRTQQEDSAVYLCASSLAQGSSGNTIYFGEGSWLTVV.

This clone appeared once. Written as DNA, the CDR3 is TGCGCCAGCAGCCAAGGGATCCCGCGGGGGACTGAAGCTTTCTTT. Its translation is CASSQGIPRGTEAFF. The chain carries TRBV4-1 and TRBJ1-1; D perhaps matches TRBD1 (5 bases). The CDR3 has 15 amino acids. The V gene lost 1 base and the J gene lost 5 bases, with 14 bases spanning the gap. CDR1 MGHRA and CDR2 YSYEKL come from the germline V gene.

The chain employs TRBV28 and TRBJ2-1; D is perhaps TRBD1 (5 bases). Germline assignment: CDR1 MDHEN and CDR2 SYDVKM. This CDR3 comprises 14 residues. Trimming removed 8 bases from V and 2 bases from J, with 13 bases in between. The CDR3 coding sequence is TGTGCCAGCCAAAGTCAGGGAACCTACAATGAGCAGTTCTTC. Its protein product is CASQSQGTYNEQFF.

This chain uses TRBV4-2 with TRBJ2-3, with 7 nucleotides matching TRBD2. In germline, CDR1 is LGHNA, CDR2 YNFKEQ. J lost 5 bases, V lost 4 bases, and 12 bases had no gene match. The CDR3 contains 16 residues. As DNA, the CDR3 is TGTGCCAGCAGCCGAAGGTCGGGAGGAGGGATAGATACGCAGTATTTT. This encodes CASSRRSGGGIDTQYF.

The V call is TRBV3-1 (or the pseudogene TRBV3-2), the J call TRBJ2-5, with 7 nucleotides matching TRBD2. Germline CDR1 is LGHDT and CDR2 is YNNKEL (reference sequence). After removal of 0 bases from V and 0 bases from J, the junction contained 10 bases not matched to a gene. The CDR3 totals 18 residues. CDR3 nucleotide sequence: TGTGCCAGCAGCCAAGATGAGGCGGGAGCCCAGTACCAAGAGACCCAGTACTTC. This encodes CASSQDEAGAQYQETQYF.

The chain combines TRBV10-1 with TRBJ2-1, with 10 bases matching TRBD2. CDR1 WNHNN and CDR2 SYGVQD come from the germline V gene (reference sequence). This CDR3 is built from 16 residues. J lost 5 bases, V lost 7 bases, and 11 bases had no gene match. This CDR3 is CASTTQPGLANNEQFF. CDR3 DNA: TGCGCCAGCACAACTCAACCGGGACTAGCGAACAATGAGCAGTTCTTC.

CDR3 sequence reads: CASTVSRAGADTQYF. The CDR3 DNA sequence: TGTGCCAGCACCGTCTCTAGGGCGGGCGCAGATACGCAGTATTTT. The chain employs TRBV3-1 (or the pseudogene TRBV3-2) and TRBJ2-3; TRBD2 might be the D (5 bases). The germline CDR1 and CDR2 sequences are LGHDT and YNNKEL (reference sequence). The V gene lost 7 bases and the J gene lost 4 bases, with 18 bases spanning the gap. The CDR3 is made up of 15 amino acids.

This clone was found a few times. The rearrangement links TRBV2 to TRBJ2-7; TRBD2 matches at 8 bases. The CDR3 consists of 13 residues. J was trimmed by 7 bases and V by 11 bases; bases with no gene match: 13. Germline-derived CDR1 and CDR2 are SNHLY and FYNNEI. The CDR3 spells CAGKSGSRREQYF. The CDR3 coding sequence is TGTGCCGGAAAGAGCGGGAGCCGTAGGGAGCAGTACTTC.

V is TRBV4-1 and J is TRBJ2-5; the D gene is possibly TRBD2 (6 bases). This CDR3 is 17 amino acids long. Trimming removed 4 bases from V and 0 bases from J, with 18 bases in between. Looked up from germline, CDR1 is MGHRA and CDR2 is YSYEKL. CDR3 loop: CASSPNGASAHQETQYF. CDR3 in DNA: TGCGCCAGCAGCCCCAATGGGGCTAGCGCCCACCAAGAGACCCAGTACTTC.

This sequence joins TRBV12-5 and TRBJ1-2, with 7 bases aligning to TRBD1. The length of the CDR3 is 14 residues. V shed 1 base and J 7 bases; nucleotides not matched to a gene: 6. The germline V gene has CDR1 LGHNT and CDR2 FRNRAP. CDR3 residues: CASGLAGTVAGYTF. Here the CDR3 DNA reads TGTGCTAGTGGTTTGGCCGGGACAGTGGCTGGCTACACCTTC.

This chain uses TRBV11-1 with TRBJ2-5, with a tentative D call TRBD2 (5 bases). Germline V gene data show CDR1 as SGHAT and CDR2 as FQDESV (reference sequence). CDR3 length: 15 amino acids. Trimming took off 1 base at V and 7 bases at J, with 16 bases between the two ends. The CDR3 reads CASSLGGASLGTQYF. CDR3 in DNA: TGTGCCAGCAGCTTAGGGGGAGCCAGCCTCGGGACCCAGTACTTC. The full variable domain, with the rest looked up from reference TRBV11-1 and TRBJ2-5, is EAEVAQSPRYKITEKSQAVAFWCDPISGHATLYWYRQILGQGPELLVQFQDESVVDDSQLPKDRFSAERLKGVDSTLKIQPAELGDSAMYLCASSLGGASLGTQYFGPGTRLLVL.

The chain joins TRBV2 to TRBJ2-6, with unresolved D. The V end was cut by 3 bases, the J end by 1 base, with 10 bases between. The CDR3 length is 16 residues. CDR1 and CDR2 (germline): SNHLY, FYNNEI. DNA for the CDR3: TGTGCCAGCAGTGATTACGCGACATCTGGGGCCAACGTCCTGACTTTC. Translation gives CASSDYATSGANVLTF.

The genes are TRBV5-1 and TRBJ2-1; D possibly corresponds to TRBD2 (5 bases). The V end lost 4 bases, the J end lost 5 bases, and 7 bases lay between the germline ends. Germline CDR1 SGHRS, CDR2 YFSETQ. The CDR3 has 12 amino acids. For the CDR3, the DNA is TGCGCCAGCAGCACTAGTCACAATGAGCAGTTCTTC. It is translated as CASSTSHNEQFF.

This rearrangement joins TRBV2 to TRBJ2-1; 9 positions agree with TRBD2. Trimming at V came to 5 bases and at J to 8 bases, leaving 16 bases not matched to a gene. The V gene's germline CDR1 is SNHLY and CDR2 FYNNEI. The CDR3 totals 17 residues. The CDR3 sequence: CASSRRWLAGFQDEQFF. CDR3 DNA: TGTGCCAGCAGTAGAAGGTGGCTAGCGGGATTTCAAGATGAGCAGTTCTTC.